This T cell receptor (beta chain) was found in a study of radiotherapy plus CTLA-4 blockade in lung cancer. Study-level information: Objective responses were seen in around 19% of patients, disease control in 25% to 35%.

Study-wide results and limits: Best predicting response, reportedly, were early blood T cell clone dynamics, with interferon-beta. Radiotherapy with ipilimumab was followed by blood expansion of tumor-derived clones.

CDR1 is MGHDK, CDR2 SYGVNS, per germline. The V gene end was trimmed by 8 bases and the J gene end by 2 bases; junction bases not matched to a gene: 6. The CDR3 runs 13 residues. As concerns this clone: Its antigen remains unidentified.

Generated by immunoSEQ multiplex PCR, the TCRdb table keeps only in-frame clones and is missing some. The data contain some 43,000 clones, around four fifths of them singletons. The V call is TRBV25-1, the J call TRBJ2-7; TRBD2 matches 7 bases. This sequence was found in a human donor with non-small cell lung cancer who had stable disease on radiotherapy plus ipilimumab. The input for sequencing was peripheral blood, taken from a patient treated with radiotherapy plus ipilimumab. The CDR3 nucleotides are TGTGCCAGCCGCGGGAGTCCCCCCTACGAGCAGTACTTC. Its translation: CASRGSPPYEQYF.